The 23 T cell receptor beta chains reported below all come from one sample, sequenced in a study of low-dose radiotherapy and immunotherapy resistance in tumors. TRAV and TRBV primers primed cDNA for both TCRalpha and TCRbeta. TCR amplification ran 20 PCR cycles using constant-region and V-primer adapter primers. TCRdb analysed the reads with MiXCR anew, one entry per CDR3 protein. Among around 80,000 distinct CDR3 sequences listed, 15% to 20% were seen once. Time point meaning: after trial treatment. Noted treatment: LDRT plus nivolumab, ipilimumab, low-dose cyclophosphamide and aspirin (RACIN trial). Specimen: PBMCs, collected after low-dose radiotherapy plus immunotherapy. The receptors were gathered from a male donor with prostate cancer.

This clonotype was found many times. The chain employs TRBV4-3 and TRBJ2-5; no clear D gene. Germline V gene sequence: CDR1 LGHNA, CDR2 YSLEER. Trimming stripped 3 bases from V and 3 bases from J, with 14 bases between. The CDR3 runs 15 residues. The CDR3 loop reads CASSQMAGIEETQYF. The CDR3 nucleotides read TGCGCCAGCAGCCAGATGGCAGGCATTGAAGAGACCCAGTACTTC.

This clonotype was seen a handful of times. The genes are TRBV20-1 and TRBJ2-2; 9 bases agree with TRBD2. Germline V gene lookup returns CDR1 DFQATT and CDR2 SNEGSKA (reference sequence). This CDR3 spans 15 amino acids. V dropped 5 bases and J dropped 5; count of bases not matched to a gene: 9. The chain's CDR3 is CSAYPSGRMTGELFF. CDR3 nucleotides: TGCAGTGCTTACCCCAGCGGGAGGATGACCGGGGAGCTGTTTTTT.

A few counts support this clonotype. The chain combines TRBV12-3 or TRBV12-4 with TRBJ2-1; D gene uncertain. V shed 3 bases and J shed 2 bases, with 11 bases lying between them. This CDR3 comprises 15 residues. The CDR3 DNA reads TGTGCCAGCAGTTTGAATGGCGTTACCTACAATGAGCAGTTCTTC. Its protein is CASSLNGVTYNEQFF.

The table lists this clonotype with many counts. The chain recombines TRBV7-3 with TRBJ2-1, with D perhaps TRBD2 (6 bases). There are 14 residues in the CDR3. CDR1 is SGHTA and CDR2 is FQGTGA in the germline V gene. V was pared by 5 bases and J by 10 bases, with 18 bases between. As DNA, the CDR3 is TGTGCCAGCAGCCCAGGCCCGGCGGGGAGGGAGCAGTTCTTC. It codes for CASSPGPAGREQFF.

This clonotype was picked up many times. The chain has TRBV4-2 and TRBJ1-2; the D is unclear. Trimming stripped 0 bases from V and 6 bases from J, with 11 bases between. CDR1 and CDR2 from the germline V gene are LGHNA and YNFKEQ. The CDR3 runs to 14 residues. CDR3 loop: CASSQETRRDGYTF. DNA of the CDR3: TGTGCCAGCAGCCAAGAAACACGAAGGGATGGCTACACCTTC.

This clonotype occurred once. The rearrangement uses TRBV5-1 and TRBJ1-1; 10 nucleotides agree with TRBD1. This CDR3 is 16 amino acids long. V lost 7 bases to trimming and J lost 0 bases; unmatched junction nucleotides: 9. Germline CDR1 is SGHRS and CDR2 is YFSETQ. Written as DNA, the CDR3 is TGCGCCAGCGTCCCGGGACAGGGGATGTTGAACACTGAAGCTTTCTTT. Encoded protein: CASVPGQGMLNTEAFF.

This clonotype has at least ten counts. V is TRBV19 and J is TRBJ2-1, with 7 nucleotides matching TRBD1. V was pared by 2 bases and J by 4 bases, with 8 bases of the junction left unmatched. The V gene's germline CDR1 is LNHDA and CDR2 SQIVND (reference sequence). This CDR3 contains 16 residues. CDR3 DNA sequence: TGTGCCAGTAGTATAACGGCAGGGGGAGATTACAATGAGCAGTTCTTC. Translated: CASSITAGGDYNEQFF.

This clonotype was recorded many times. This chain uses TRBV7-9 with TRBJ2-1; D remains unclear. V lost 4 bases and J 5 bases, leaving 15 bases between the germline ends. There are 15 residues in the CDR3. CDR1 and CDR2 from the germline V gene are SEHNR and FQNEAQ (reference sequence). The CDR3: CASSWGLNLNNEQFF. In DNA, the CDR3 is TGTGCCAGCAGCTGGGGATTAAATCTAAACAATGAGCAGTTCTTC.

This clonotype has a count of ten or more. The CDR3 is CAISEGGQINQPQHF. CDR3 coding DNA: TGTGCCATCAGTGAGGGGGGACAGATCAATCAGCCCCAGCATTTT. The chain combines TRBV10-3 with TRBJ1-5, with 7 bases matching TRBD1. Germline values: CDR1 ENHRY, CDR2 SYGVKD. V trimming: 2 bases; J trimming: 3 bases; junction bases outside the gene matches: 4. There are 15 residues in the CDR3.

In its sample, this clonotype was seen many times. This chain uses TRBV10-3 with TRBJ1-4; TRBD1 might be the D (5 bases). Per germline, CDR1 ENHRY and CDR2 SYGVKD. The CDR3 extends over 14 amino acids. The V gene lost 4 bases and the J gene lost 6 bases, with 12 bases spanning the gap. This chain's CDR3 is CAISAGGGYEKLFF. The CDR3 DNA reads TGTGCCATCAGTGCTGGGGGGGGTTATGAAAAACTGTTTTTT.

This clonotype was seen many times. V usage is TRBV4-1 and J usage is TRBJ2-5; 8 bases match TRBD1. The V and J ends lost 6 bases and 7 bases, in that order; junction bases with no gene match: 10. The CDR3 has 14 amino acids. Looked up from germline, CDR1 is MGHRA and CDR2 is YSYEKL. CDR3 protein: CASSRPGQDRTQYF. The DNA for the CDR3 is TGCGCCAGCAGTCGTCCGGGACAGGACCGGACCCAGTACTTC.

This clonotype was detected ten times or more. The V and J genes are TRBV12-3 or TRBV12-4 and TRBJ2-5, with 9 bases matching TRBD2. This CDR3 spans 16 amino acids. The V gene end was trimmed by 4 bases and the J gene end by 2 bases; junction bases not matched to a gene: 8. For the CDR3, the DNA is TGTGCCAGCAGTTCTAATCTAGCGGGGCGACAAGAGACCCAGTACTTC. Its translation: CASSSNLAGRQETQYF.

This clonotype occurred many times. The V and J genes are TRBV28 and TRBJ1-5; D may be TRBD1 (5 bases). CDR1 is MDHEN and CDR2 is SYDVKM in the germline V gene. This CDR3 is built from 14 residues. V lost 10 bases, J lost 6 bases, and 19 bases lay in between. CDR3 in DNA: TGTGCCACCAATTCGCCAGGGATCCGTCAGCCCCAGCATTTT. This encodes CATNSPGIRQPQHF.

This clonotype came up many times. J is TRBJ2-7 and V is TRBV11-2; 8 nucleotides line up with TRBD1. The CDR3 runs to 14 residues. The V gene's germline CDR1 is SGHAT and CDR2 FQNNGV. J gave up 6 bases and V 3 bases, and 7 bases lay outside the gene matches. CDR3 nucleotides: TGTGCCAGCAGCTTCTTAGACAGGGGATCCGAGCAGTACTTC. As protein: CASSFLDRGSEQYF. The whole variable domain, remainder taken from reference TRBV11-2 and TRBJ2-7, is EAGVAQSPRYKIIEKRQSVAFWCNPISGHATLYWYQQILGQGPKLLIQFQNNGVVDDSQLPKDRFSAERLKGVDSTLKIQPAKLEDSAVYLCASSFLDRGSEQYFGPGTRLTVT.

The chain is built from TRBV9 and TRBJ2-2; D might be TRBD2 (6 bases). Germline CDR1 and CDR2: SGDLS and YYNGEE. Trimming took 0 bases from V and 5 from J, leaving 14 bases between them. There are 16 residues in the CDR3. The DNA of the CDR3 is TGTGCCAGCAGCGTAGGGGGGGACCCTAGGACCGGGGAGCTGTTTTTT. This gives the protein CASSVGGDPRTGELFF.

This clonotype was found many times. The V gene is TRBV7-9, the J gene TRBJ2-7, with 11 positions matching TRBD2. CDR1 is SEHNR, CDR2 FQNEAQ, per germline (reference sequence). The CDR3 has 13 amino acids. The V segment lost 5 bases and the J segment 7 bases; nucleotides outside the gene matches: 4. The CDR3 loop reads CASSLGLAGEQYF. CDR3 bases: TGTGCCAGCAGCCTCGGACTAGCGGGTGAGCAGTACTTC.

Many counts were recorded for this clonotype. J is TRBJ1-2 and V is TRBV19, with D unresolved. Germline V CDR1 and CDR2: LNHDA, SQIVND (reference sequence). The CDR3 is 15 residues long. V was clipped by 4 bases and J by 6 bases, with 18 bases between them. In DNA form, the CDR3 reads TGTGCCAGTAGTACTCTACAGAAGGCTGGCCATGGCTACACCTTC. It is translated as CASSTLQKAGHGYTF.

The V gene is TRBV4-3, the J gene TRBJ2-3, with 13 bases identical to TRBD2. The junction had 5 bases not matched to a gene; V was cut back by 2 bases and J by 6 bases. Looked up from germline, CDR1 is LGHNA and CDR2 is YSLEER. This CDR3 contains 16 residues. CDR3 protein: CASSQLGLAGADTQYF. The CDR3 coding sequence is TGCGCCAGCAGCCAATTAGGACTAGCGGGAGCGGATACGCAGTATTTT.

Ten or more counts support this clonotype. The J gene is TRBJ2-1, the V gene TRBV11-2; no clear D gene. The CDR3 covers 16 residues. The V end was cut by 1 base, the J end by 9 bases, with 19 bases between. Germline CDR1 reads SGHAT; CDR2 reads FQNNGV. CDR3 in DNA: TGTGCCAGCAGCTTAGGGCAAACTCGCAAATTTCGTGAGCAGTTCTTC. As protein: CASSLGQTRKFREQFF.

The sample holds many counts of this clonotype. V usage is TRBV28 and J usage is TRBJ2-5, with D possibly TRBD1 on 5 matching bases. Trimming left V 4 bases short and J 4 bases short, with 7 bases between. This CDR3 has 12 amino acids. CDR1 MDHEN and CDR2 SYDVKM come from the germline V gene. The CDR3 bases are TGTGCCAGCAGTTCAGGGATAGAGACCCAGTACTTC. The encoded protein is CASSSGIETQYF.

Many counts were recorded for this clonotype. The chain joins TRBV12-3 or TRBV12-4 to TRBJ1-1; the D gene is possibly TRBD1 (5 bases). V lost 8 bases to trimming and J lost 5 bases, with 9 bases between them. This CDR3 is built from 11 residues. Here the CDR3 reads CASRWGTEAFF. CDR3 nucleotide sequence: TGTGCCAGCCGATGGGGGACTGAAGCTTTCTTT.

This clonotype was recorded at least ten times. The V call is TRBV29-1, the J call TRBJ2-3; 7 bases fit TRBD2. Losses at the gene ends were 5 bases for V and 2 bases for J; bases not matched to a gene: 10. Germline CDR1 and CDR2: SQVTM and ANQGSEA. The CDR3 runs to 15 residues. The CDR3 nucleotides read TGCAGCGTTTGTAAGGGGACTACCTTCACAGATACGCAGTATTTT. Translation gives CSVCKGTTFTDTQYF.

This clonotype has ten or more counts. The chain carries TRBV29-1 and TRBJ2-5; 8 nucleotides line up with TRBD1. Per germline, CDR1 SQVTM and CDR2 ANQGSEA. J gave up 1 base and V 6 bases, and 4 bases lay outside the gene matches. The CDR3 length is 13 residues. The CDR3 reads CSVKDRAQETQYF. The CDR3 DNA is TGCAGCGTCAAGGACAGGGCCCAAGAGACCCAGTACTTC.